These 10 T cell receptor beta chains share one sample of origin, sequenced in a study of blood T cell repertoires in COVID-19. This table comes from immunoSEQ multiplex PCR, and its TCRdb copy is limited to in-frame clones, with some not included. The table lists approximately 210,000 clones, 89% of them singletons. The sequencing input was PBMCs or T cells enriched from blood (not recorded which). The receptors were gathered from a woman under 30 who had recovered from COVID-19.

The CDR3 loop is CASRGPVNTEAFF. CDR3 coding DNA: TGTGCCAGTAGGGGCCCCGTGAACACTGAAGCTTTCTTT. This chain links TRBV19 with TRBJ1-1; D unclear. With 6 bases removed from V and 0 bases from J, the gap between germline ends came to 8 bases. Per the germline V gene, CDR1 is LNHDA and CDR2 is SQIVND (reference sequence). The CDR3 loop spans 13 amino acids.

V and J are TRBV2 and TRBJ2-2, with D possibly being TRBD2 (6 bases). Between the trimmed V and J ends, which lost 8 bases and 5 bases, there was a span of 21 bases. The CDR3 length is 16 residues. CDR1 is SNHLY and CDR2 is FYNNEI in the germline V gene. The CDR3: CASAFRGLSNTGELFF. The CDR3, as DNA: TGTGCCAGCGCGTTTCGTGGACTAAGTAATACCGGGGAGCTGTTTTTT.

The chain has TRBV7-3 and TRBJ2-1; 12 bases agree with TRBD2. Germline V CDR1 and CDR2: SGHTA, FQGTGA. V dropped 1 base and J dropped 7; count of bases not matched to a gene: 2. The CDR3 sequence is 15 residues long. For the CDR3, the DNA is TGTGCCAGCAGCTTAATGACTAGCGGGGGAAATGAGCAGTTCTTC. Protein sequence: CASSLMTSGGNEQFF.

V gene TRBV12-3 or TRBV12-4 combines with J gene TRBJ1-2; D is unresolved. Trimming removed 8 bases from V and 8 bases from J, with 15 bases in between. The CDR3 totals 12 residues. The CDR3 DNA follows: TGTGCCAGCGGGCATGGACTTTACGGCTACACCTTC. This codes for CASGHGLYGYTF.

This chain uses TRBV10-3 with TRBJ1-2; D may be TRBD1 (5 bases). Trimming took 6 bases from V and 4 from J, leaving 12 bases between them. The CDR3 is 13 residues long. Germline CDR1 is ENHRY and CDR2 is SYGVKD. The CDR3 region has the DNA TGTGCCATCAGCCCGGGGGAGGTCTATGGCTACACCTTC. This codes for CAISPGEVYGYTF.

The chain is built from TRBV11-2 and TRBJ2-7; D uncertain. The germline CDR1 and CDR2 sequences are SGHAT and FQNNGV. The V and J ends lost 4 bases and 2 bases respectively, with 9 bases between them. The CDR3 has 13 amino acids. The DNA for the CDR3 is TGTGCCAGCAGCTCGTTAAATACCTACGAGCAGTACTTC. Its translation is CASSSLNTYEQYF.

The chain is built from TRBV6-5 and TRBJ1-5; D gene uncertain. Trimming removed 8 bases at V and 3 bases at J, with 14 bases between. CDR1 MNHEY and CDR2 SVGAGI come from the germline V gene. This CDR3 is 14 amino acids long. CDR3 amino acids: CASGEYLINQPQHF. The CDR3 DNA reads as TGTGCCAGCGGAGAGTACCTGATCAATCAGCCCCAGCATTTT.

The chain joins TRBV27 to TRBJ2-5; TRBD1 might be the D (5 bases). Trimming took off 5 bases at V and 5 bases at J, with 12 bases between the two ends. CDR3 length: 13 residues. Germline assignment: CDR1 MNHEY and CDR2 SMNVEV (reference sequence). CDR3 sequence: CASSLQGGETQYF. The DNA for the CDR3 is TGTGCCAGCAGTCTTCAGGGTGGCGAGACCCAGTACTTC.

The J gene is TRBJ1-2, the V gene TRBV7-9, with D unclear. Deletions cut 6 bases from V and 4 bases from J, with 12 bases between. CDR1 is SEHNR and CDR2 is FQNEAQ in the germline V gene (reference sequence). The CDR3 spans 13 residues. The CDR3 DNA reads TGTGCCAGCAGTGCGGGGAAGGTCTATGGCTACACCTTC. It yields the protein CASSAGKVYGYTF.

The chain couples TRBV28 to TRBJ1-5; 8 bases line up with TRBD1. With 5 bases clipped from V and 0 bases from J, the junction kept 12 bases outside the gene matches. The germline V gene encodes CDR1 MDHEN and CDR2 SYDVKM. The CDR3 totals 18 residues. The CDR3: CASSVLRDRRYSNQPQHF. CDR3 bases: TGTGCCAGCAGTGTCCTCCGGGACAGGCGATATAGCAATCAGCCCCAGCATTTT.